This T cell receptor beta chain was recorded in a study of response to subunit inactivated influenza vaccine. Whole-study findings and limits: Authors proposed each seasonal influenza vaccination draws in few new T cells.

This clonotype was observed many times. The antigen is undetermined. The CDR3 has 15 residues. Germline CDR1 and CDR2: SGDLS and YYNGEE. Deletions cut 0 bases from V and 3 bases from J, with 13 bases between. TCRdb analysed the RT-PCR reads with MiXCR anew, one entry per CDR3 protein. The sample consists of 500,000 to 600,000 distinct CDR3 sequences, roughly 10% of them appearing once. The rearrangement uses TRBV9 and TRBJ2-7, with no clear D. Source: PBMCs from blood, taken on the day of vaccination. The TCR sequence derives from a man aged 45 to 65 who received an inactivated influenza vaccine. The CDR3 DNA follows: TGTGCCAGCAGCGTAGATCCGGCTCCCGACTACGAGCAGTACTTC. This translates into CASSVDPAPDYEQYF.